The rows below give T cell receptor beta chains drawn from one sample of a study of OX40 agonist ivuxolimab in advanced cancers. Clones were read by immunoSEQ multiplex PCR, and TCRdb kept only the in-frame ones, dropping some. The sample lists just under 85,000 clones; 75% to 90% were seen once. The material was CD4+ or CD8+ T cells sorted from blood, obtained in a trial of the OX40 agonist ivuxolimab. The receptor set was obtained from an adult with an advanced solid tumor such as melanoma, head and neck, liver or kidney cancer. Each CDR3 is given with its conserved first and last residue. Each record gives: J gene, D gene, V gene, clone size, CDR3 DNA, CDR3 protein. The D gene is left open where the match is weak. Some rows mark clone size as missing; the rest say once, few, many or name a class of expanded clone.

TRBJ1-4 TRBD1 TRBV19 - TGTGCCAGTAGTGACAGGGGAACGAATGAAAAACTGTTTTTT CASSDRGTNEKLFF
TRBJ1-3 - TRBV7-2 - TGTGCCAGCAGCCCCCGACATCAAGGAAACACCATATATTTT CASSPRHQGNTIYF
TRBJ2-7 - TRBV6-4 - TGTGCCAGCACCGGGCGGTGGGACTGCTACGAGCAGTACTTC CASTGRWDCYEQYF
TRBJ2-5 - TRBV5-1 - TGCGCCAGCAGCTTGGTCGAGTCCCCAGAGACCCAGTACTTC CASSLVESPETQYF
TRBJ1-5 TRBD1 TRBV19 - TGTGCCAGTAGTACGGGACAGGGGGCATATAGCAATCAGCCCCAGCATTTT CASSTGQGAYSNQPQHF
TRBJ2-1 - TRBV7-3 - TGTGCCAGCAGCTTAAGGTCGGGGGTAGGGTCCTACAATGAGCAGTTCTTC CASSLRSGVGSYNEQFF
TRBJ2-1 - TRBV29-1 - TGCAGCGTTGAAGAAGCGACAGGAAAAAATGAGCAGTTCTTC CSVEEATGKNEQFF
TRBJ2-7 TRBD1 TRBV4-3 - TGCGCCAGCAGCCACACGGACAGGCCGTACGAGCAGTACTTC CASSHTDRPYEQYF
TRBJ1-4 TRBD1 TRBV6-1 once TGTGCCAGCAGTCAGGGGGTTTCTAATGAAAAACTGTTTTTT CASSQGVSNEKLFF
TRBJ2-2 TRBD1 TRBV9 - TGTGCCAGCAGCCTAAGACAGGGGGCGAGCACCGGGGAGCTGTTTTTT CASSLRQGASTGELFF
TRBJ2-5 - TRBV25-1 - TGTGCCAGCAGTGACCCCTTACGGGCAGGGAAGGAAGAGACCCAGTACTTC CASSDPLRAGKEETQYF
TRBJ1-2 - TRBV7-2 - TGTGCCAGCAGGCTCCTCCCAGCAGGGAGGGGGAACTATGGCTACACCTTC CASRLLPAGRGNYGYTF
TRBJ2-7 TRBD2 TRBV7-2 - TGTGCCAGCAGCTTAGCAGCGGGGAATGCCTACGAGCAGTACTTC CASSLAAGNAYEQYF
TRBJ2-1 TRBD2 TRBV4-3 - TGCGCCAGCAGCCAAGATGTCCTAGCGGAGGGGTACAATGAGCAGTTCTTC CASSQDVLAEGYNEQFF
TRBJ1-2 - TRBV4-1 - TGCGCCAACAGCCAAGATCCCGGGGGCCGCTATGGCTACACCTTC CANSQDPGGRYGYTF
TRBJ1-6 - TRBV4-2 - TGTGCCAGCAGCCAAGTGGAGAGGGGAACTAATTCACCCCTCCACTTT CASSQVERGTNSPLHF